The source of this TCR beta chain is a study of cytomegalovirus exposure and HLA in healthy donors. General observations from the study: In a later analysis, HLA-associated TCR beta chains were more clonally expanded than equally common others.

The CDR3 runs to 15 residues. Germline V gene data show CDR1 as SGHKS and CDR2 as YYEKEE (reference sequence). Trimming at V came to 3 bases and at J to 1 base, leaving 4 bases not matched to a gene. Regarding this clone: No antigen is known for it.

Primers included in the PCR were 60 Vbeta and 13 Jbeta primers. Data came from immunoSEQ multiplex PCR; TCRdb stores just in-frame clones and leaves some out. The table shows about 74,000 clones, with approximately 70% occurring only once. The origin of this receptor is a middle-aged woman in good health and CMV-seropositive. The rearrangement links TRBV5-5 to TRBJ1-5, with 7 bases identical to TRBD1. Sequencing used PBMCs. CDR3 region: CASSSGGGSNQPQHF. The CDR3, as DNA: TGTGCCAGCAGCTCGGGAGGGGGCAGCAATCAGCCCCAGCATTTT. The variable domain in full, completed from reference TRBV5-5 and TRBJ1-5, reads DAGVTQSPTHLIKTRGQQVTLRCSPISGHKSVSWYQQVLGQGPQFIFQYYEKEERGRGNFPDRFSARQFPNYSSELNVNALLLGDSALYLCASSSGGGSNQPQHFGDGTRLSIL.